The 16 T cell receptor beta chains presented below share a single source sample, sequenced in a study of shared clonotypes between healthy human individuals. Only in-frame clones appear in the TCRdb table, and some are missing; sequencing was by immunoSEQ multiplex PCR. Of 2 million to 2.5 million clones listed, 95% are singletons. Sequenced: naive CD4+ T cells sorted from blood. Subset denoted: CD45RA+ positively selected. These receptors were taken from a man between 18 and 35 years old in good health.

The CDR3 bases are TGTGCCAGCAGTCCTCCGGGACAGGGAATGAACACTGAAGCTTTCTTT. It codes for CASSPPGQGMNTEAFF. The J gene is TRBJ1-1, the V gene TRBV28, with 9 bases lining up with TRBD1. The CDR3 is 16 amino acids. Germline V gene data show CDR1 as MDHEN and CDR2 as SYDVKM. The J segment lost 0 bases and the V segment lost 5 bases, leaving 7 bases of the junction unmatched.

The chain has TRBV5-4 and TRBJ2-5; D is possibly TRBD1 or TRBD2 (6 bases each). The germline V gene encodes CDR1 SGHNT and CDR2 YYREEE (reference sequence). CDR3 size: 15 residues. Between the trimmed V and J ends, which lost 3 bases and 2 bases, there was a span of 14 bases. The DNA for the CDR3 is TGTGCCAGCAGCTCGGGGGCGGGCGGGCAAGAGACCCAGTACTTC. Residues: CASSSGAGGQETQYF.

The chain carries TRBV2 and TRBJ2-5; a possible D gene is TRBD2 (6 bases). V lost 7 bases and J 5 bases, leaving 14 bases between the germline ends. Germline V gene lookup returns CDR1 SNHLY and CDR2 FYNNEI. The CDR3 is 13 residues long. As DNA, the CDR3 is TGTGCCAGCACGCCTCAGCGGGCCGAGACCCAGTACTTC. This translates into CASTPQRAETQYF.

The chain recombines TRBV4-3 with TRBJ2-7; the match to TRBD2 covers 11 bases. The CDR3 runs 16 residues. J lost 3 bases, V lost 1 base, and 5 bases had no gene match. Per the germline V gene, CDR1 is LGHNA and CDR2 is YSLEER. The CDR3 coding sequence is TGCGCCAGCAGCCAAGTGGGGGGACTAGCGGTCTACGAGCAGTACTTC. Translated: CASSQVGGLAVYEQYF.

The rearrangement links TRBV30 to TRBJ2-5; D tentatively reads TRBD1 or TRBD2 (5 bases each). The CDR3 is made up of 14 amino acids. Germline-derived CDR1 and CDR2 are GTSNPN and SVGIG (reference sequence). Trimming shortened V by 2 bases and J by 5 bases, and 15 bases separated the two germline ends. In DNA, the CDR3 is TGTGCCTGGAGTTCGGGACGGGCGTGGGAGACCCAGTACTTC. It encodes CAWSSGRAWETQYF.

CDR3 in DNA: TGTGCCAGCAGCTTTGACAGGGACACTGAAGCTTTCTTT. Its protein product is CASSFDRDTEAFF. The V and J genes are TRBV7-8 and TRBJ1-1, with 7 nucleotides matching TRBD1. Germline-derived CDR1 and CDR2 are SGHVS and FQNEAQ. Trimming at V came to 3 bases and at J to 3 bases, leaving 1 base not matched to a gene. This CDR3 spans 13 amino acids.

There are a few counts of this clone. This chain uses TRBV5-1 with TRBJ1-6; D unresolved. Germline values: CDR1 SGHRS, CDR2 YFSETQ. V shed 5 bases and J shed 17 bases, with 17 bases lying between them. The CDR3 is made up of 12 amino acids. The CDR3 here is CASREQSGRFHF. The DNA for the CDR3 is TGCGCCAGCAGGGAACAATCGGGTCGATTCCACTTT.

This rearrangement joins TRBV30 to TRBJ2-3, with 9 bases matching TRBD1. Germline V gene data show CDR1 as GTSNPN and CDR2 as SVGIG (reference sequence). CDR3 size: 11 residues. Germline trimming cut 5 bases from V and 11 bases from J; bases unmatched to any gene: 5. CDR3 protein: CAWEDRGEQYF. The CDR3 DNA reads TGTGCCTGGGAGGACAGGGGTGAGCAGTATTTT.

V usage is TRBV27 and J usage is TRBJ1-1; D is uncertain. Looked up from germline, CDR1 is MNHEY and CDR2 is SMNVEV (reference sequence). This CDR3 region has 14 residues. V dropped 4 bases and J dropped 2 bases, with 11 bases sitting between them. The CDR3 region is CASSSGVTNTEAFF. CDR3 nucleotides: TGTGCCAGCAGTTCCGGCGTTACCAACACTGAAGCTTTCTTT.

The genes are TRBV30 and TRBJ1-2, with unresolved D. V lost 1 base and J lost 0, with 6 bases in between. Germline V CDR1 and CDR2: GTSNPN, SVGIG (reference sequence). The CDR3 covers 13 residues. CDR3 in amino acids: CAWSARTNYGYTF. In DNA, the CDR3 is TGTGCCTGGAGTGCTCGAACTAACTATGGCTACACCTTC.

This rearrangement joins TRBV25-1 to TRBJ2-3, with D possibly TRBD2 on 5 matching bases. This CDR3 spans 16 amino acids. Trimming removed 6 bases at V and 6 bases at J, with 22 bases between. The V gene's germline CDR1 is MGHDK and CDR2 SYGVNS. CDR3 DNA sequence: TGTGCCAGCAGCCCCATCGGACTGTCTCGCCGGGATACGCAGTATTTT. Protein product: CASSPIGLSRRDTQYF.

The chain uses TRBV6-6 and TRBJ1-1; D is unclear. Germline loops: CDR1 MNHNY, CDR2 SVGAGI (reference sequence). The CDR3 is 12 amino acids. Trimming cost V 0 bases and J 12 bases, with 11 bases left between them. The CDR3 spells CASSYSMADPFF. CDR3 DNA sequence: TGTGCCAGCAGTTACTCGATGGCTGATCCTTTCTTT.

The gene calls are TRBV18 and TRBJ2-3; tentatively, D is TRBD1 or TRBD2 (5 bases each). The CDR3 has 17 amino acids. Deletions cut 3 bases from V and 6 bases from J, with 22 bases between. Germline V lookup: CDR1 KGHSH, CDR2 LQKENI. CDR3 DNA: TGTGCCAGCTCACCGACACTGATTCAGGGCTCGGGGGATACGCAGTATTTT. Encoded protein: CASSPTLIQGSGDTQYF.

V usage is TRBV7-2 and J usage is TRBJ1-2, with D perhaps matching TRBD1 (5 bases). The CDR3 length is 15 residues. Germline assignment: CDR1 SGHTA and CDR2 FQGNSA. Trimming removed 4 bases at V and 0 bases at J, with 12 bases between. CDR3 bases: TGTGCCAGCAGCTCAGACAGAGGGGCTAACTATGGCTACACCTTC. Its translation is CASSSDRGANYGYTF.

The chain employs TRBV5-6 and TRBJ1-6; 7 nucleotides align to TRBD1. CDR3 size: 13 residues. From germline, CDR1 is SGHDT and CDR2 YYEEEE. Losses at the gene ends were 3 bases for V and 7 bases for J; bases not matched to a gene: 1. The chain's CDR3 is CASSWDRNSPLHF. The CDR3 DNA reads as TGTGCCAGCAGCTGGGACAGAAATTCACCCCTCCACTTT.

As concerns this clone: The sample carries other DNA sequences with the same CDR3. The V call is TRBV6-6, the J call TRBJ1-1; D not certain. The CDR3 covers 13 residues. CDR1 and CDR2 (germline): MNHNY, SVGAGI (reference sequence). Deletions cut 2 bases from V and 3 bases from J, with 7 bases between. CDR3 bases: TGTGCCAGCAGTTACGGGAGTTACACTGAAGCTTTCTTT. Protein: CASSYGSYTEAFF.